This is a list of T cell receptor beta chains from one sample in a study of CD8+ T cells in alopecia areata. Here immunoSEQ multiplex PCR was the method, and the copy in TCRdb shows in-frame clones only, minus some. The table shows 200,000 to 250,000 clones, with 30% to 40% occurring only once. The specimen comprised CD4+ T cells sorted from blood, sampled at approximately week 31, from a patient treated with tofacitinib. The receptor set was obtained from a human donor with alopecia areata. CDR3s include the opening cysteine and the closing phenylalanine or tryptophan. Each record gives: J gene, clone size, V gene, D gene, CDR3 DNA, CDR3 protein. A D gene is named only where the DNA matches it firmly. Clone size, where shown, is once, few, many, or a class for clones that have expanded.

>TRBJ1-1|NA|TRBV19|NA
TGTGCCAGTAGGAGGGACTTGAACACTGAAGCTTTCTTT
CASRRDLNTEAFF
>TRBJ1-1|NA|TRBV7-2|NA
TGTGCCAGCAGCTTAGTCCCAGGGACAAACACTGAAGCTTTCTTT
CASSLVPGTNTEAFF
>TRBJ1-3|NA|TRBV6-1|NA
TGTGCCAGCAGTGAAGCGCCAGGGATCTCTGGAAACACCATATATTTT
CASSEAPGISGNTIYF
>TRBJ1-1|NA|TRBV29-1|NA
TGCAGCGTTGCCAAGAGGAACACTGAAGCTTTCTTT
CSVAKRNTEAFF
>TRBJ2-3|few|TRBV7-3|TRBD2
TGTGCCAGCAGCTTACTAGCGGGGAGCACAGATACGCAGTATTTT
CASSLLAGSTDTQYF
>TRBJ2-3|once|TRBV6-1|NA
TGTGCCAGCAGCCAGCCCCCGGGCCCCACGCAGTATTTT
CASSQPPGPTQYF
>TRBJ2-7|NA|TRBV20-1|NA
TGCAGTGCTAGAGTTGGGACAATGCAGTACTTC
CSARVGTMQYF
>TRBJ1-1|NA|TRBV9|NA
TGTGCCAGCAGCGGAGGGAGTATGAACACTGAAGCTTTCTTT
CASSGGSMNTEAFF
>TRBJ2-3|once|TRBV30|NA
TGTGCCTGGAGTGCGACGGATTTGGCCCAAGATACGCAGTATTTT
CAWSATDLAQDTQYF
>TRBJ1-1|NA|TRBV30|NA
TGTGCCTGGACTCCATGGACGGGCATGAACACTGAAGCTTTCTTT
CAWTPWTGMNTEAFF
>TRBJ2-4|NA|TRBV4-1|NA
TGCGCCAGCAGCCAAGAACGGGGACCGGGGGCCCAAAACATTCAGTACTTC
CASSQERGPGAQNIQYF
>TRBJ2-7|NA|TRBV4-1|NA
TGCGCCAGCAGCCAAGGAGTAAAAAAGCCCTACGAGCAGTACTTC
CASSQGVKKPYEQYF
>TRBJ1-2|NA|TRBV30|NA
TGTGCCTGGGCCGGTGTGGGAAGGAACTATGGCTACACCTTC
CAWAGVGRNYGYTF
>TRBJ2-3|NA|TRBV5-1|NA
TGCGCCAGCAGCTTGGCCCCCGGACACAACACAGATACGCAGTATTTT
CASSLAPGHNTDTQYF
>TRBJ2-5|few|TRBV9|NA
TGTGCCAGCAGTGAACAGGGTGGAGAGACCCAGTACTTC
CASSEQGGETQYF
>TRBJ2-2|NA|TRBV2|NA
TGTGCCAGCAGGGGACTGGTGAACACCGGGGAGCTGTTTTTT
CASRGLVNTGELFF
>TRBJ2-2|few|TRBV9|NA
TGTGCCAGCAGCGCTTCCGACGGGGAGCTGTTTTTT
CASSASDGELFF
>TRBJ2-1|NA|TRBV5-6|NA
TGTGCCAGCAGCCGCTATAGGCATGAGCAGTTCTTC
CASSRYRHEQFF
>TRBJ2-1|NA|TRBV19|TRBD2
TGTGCCAGTAGTACTTCCACGTGGACTAGCGGGGGGAGCTCCTACAATGAGCAGTTCTTC
CASSTSTWTSGGSSYNEQFF
>TRBJ1-2|NA|TRBV7-9|NA
TGTGCCAGCAGCTTAGACTTCGGCGGCTATGGCTACACCTTC
CASSLDFGGYGYTF
>TRBJ1-1|NA|TRBV29-1|NA
TGCAGCGTGGGACTGCTCGCAAACAGGAACACTGAAGCTTTCTTT
CSVGLLANRNTEAFF
>TRBJ1-3|NA|TRBV30|TRBD1
TGTGCCTGGATCCGGGACAGGGGGCGCGTGGGTGGAAACACCATATATTTT
CAWIRDRGRVGGNTIYF
>TRBJ1-1|NA|TRBV6-6|TRBD1
TGTGCCAGCAACTACAGGGGGGCAGGCGCTTTCTTT
CASNYRGAGAFF
>TRBJ2-7|NA|TRBV5-1|NA
TGCGCCAGCAGCTTTGGGGACGGACGGGAATCCTACGAGCAGTACTTC
CASSFGDGRESYEQYF
>TRBJ1-2|NA|TRBV30|NA
TGTGCCTGGAGTAATCACAGCAGATATGGCTACACCTTC
CAWSNHSRYGYTF
>TRBJ1-1|few|TRBV5-6|TRBD1
TGTGCCAGCAGCTTGGGGGACAGGTGGCACACTGAAGCTTTCTTT
CASSLGDRWHTEAFF
>TRBJ2-5|NA|TRBV30|NA
TGTGCCTGGAGAAAGGGAGGACTTCAAGAGACCCAGTACTTC
CAWRKGGLQETQYF
>TRBJ2-7|few|TRBV6-5|TRBD1
TGTGCCAGCAAGGGGACAGGGATCGAGCAGTACTTC
CASKGTGIEQYF
>TRBJ2-3|few|TRBV4-1|NA
TGCGCCAGCAGCCAAGGGCCTAGCGTAGATACGCAGTATTTT
CASSQGPSVDTQYF
>TRBJ2-4|NA|TRBV7-9|NA
TGTGCCAGCAGCTCACTATTCGGGGGACCGAACATTCAGTACTTC
CASSSLFGGPNIQYF
>TRBJ2-7|NA|TRBV30|NA
TGTGCCTGGGGTATAGCGGACTCCTACGAGCAGTACTTC
CAWGIADSYEQYF
>TRBJ2-1|few|TRBV4-1|NA
TGCGCCAGCAGCCAGGGGTTTAGCGGATCCACCTACAATGAGCAGTTCTTC
CASSQGFSGSTYNEQFF
>TRBJ2-1|NA|TRBV18|NA
TGTGCCAGCTCACCACCCCCCCTAGTTATGTACAATGAGCAGTTCTTC
CASSPPPLVMYNEQFF
>TRBJ2-5|NA|TRBV30|NA
TGTGCCTGGAGGGTAAATAAGCCGGAGACCCAGTACTTC
CAWRVNKPETQYF
>TRBJ1-2|many|TRBV4-1|TRBD1
TGCGCCAGCAGCCATCCCTCGACAGGGAACTATGGCTACACCTTC
CASSHPSTGNYGYTF
>TRBJ2-2|NA|TRBV7-9|NA
TGTGCCAGCAGTGGGCCCGGGACGGCGAACACCGGGGAGCTGTTTTTT
CASSGPGTANTGELFF
>TRBJ2-1|NA|TRBV11-2|TRBD2
TGTGCCAGCAGCCGACTAGCGGGGGCCCTAAGCTCCTACAATGAGCAGTTCTTC
CASSRLAGALSSYNEQFF
>TRBJ2-1|few|TRBV27|TRBD2
TGTGCCAGCAGTCCCTCTAGCGGGAGGGTTTTGGGGAATGAGCAGTTCTTC
CASSPSSGRVLGNEQFF
>TRBJ2-3|NA|TRBV5-1|NA
TGCGCCAGCAGCGATGGGTCAACTACGCAGTATTTT
CASSDGSTTQYF
>TRBJ2-7|few|TRBV27|TRBD1
TGTGCCAGCAGTTTAGGACAGGGGCAGCAGTACTTC
CASSLGQGQQYF
>TRBJ2-6|few|TRBV11-2|NA
TGTGCCAGCAGCTTAACAGCGTCTGGCGCCAACGTCCTGACTTTC
CASSLTASGANVLTF
>TRBJ1-2|NA|TRBV6-5|TRBD1
TGTGCCAGCAGTTCGATACAGGGGAACTATGGCTACACCTTC
CASSSIQGNYGYTF
>TRBJ1-2|few|TRBV18|NA
TGTGCCAGCTCACCCACAGGAGATTATGGCTACACCTTC
CASSPTGDYGYTF
>TRBJ1-1|once|TRBV5-6|NA
TGTGCCAGCAGCTTGGCTTCCGGGACTGAAGCTTTCTTT
CASSLASGTEAFF
>TRBJ2-1|few|TRBV20-1|NA
TGCAGTGCTGGACGGAACAATGAGCAGTTCTTC
CSAGRNNEQFF
>TRBJ2-5|NA|TRBV5-6|TRBD1
TGTGCCAGCAGCCCAGGGACAGGGGGCGCGGAGACCCAGTACTTC
CASSPGTGGAETQYF
>TRBJ1-6|NA|TRBV2|NA
TGTGCCAGCAGTGCGGGGGCCTATAATTCACCCCTCCACTTT
CASSAGAYNSPLHF
>TRBJ2-3|NA|TRBV18|TRBD1
TGTGCCAGCTCACCACCGGGACAGGGGAGGGATACGCAGTATTTT
CASSPPGQGRDTQYF
>TRBJ2-6|NA|TRBV2|NA
TGTGCCAGCCCCCGCGCCGCAAGCTCTGGGGCCAACGTCCTGACTTTC
CASPRAASSGANVLTF
>TRBJ2-6|NA|TRBV11-2|NA
TGTGCCAGCAGCTTAAGACTTCCTGGGGCCAACGTCCTGACTTTC
CASSLRLPGANVLTF
>TRBJ2-4|NA|TRBV7-9|TRBD2
TGTGCCAGCAGCCCGTCGGGGGGGAAAAACATTCAGTACTTC
CASSPSGGKNIQYF
>TRBJ2-7|NA|TRBV30|TRBD1
TGTGCCTGGAGTGTACTCTCACAGGGGTACGAGCAGTACTTC
CAWSVLSQGYEQYF
>TRBJ1-1|NA|TRBV30|NA
TGTGCCTGGAGTCCCCCGACGTCCAGGCAGAACACTGAAGCTTTCTTT
CAWSPPTSRQNTEAFF
>TRBJ2-1|NA|TRBV6-5|TRBD2
TGTGCCAGCAGTTACCCCCCCCTGGGAGGGGAGCAGTTCTTC
CASSYPPLGGEQFF
>TRBJ2-4|few|TRBV14|NA
TGTGCCAGCAGCCAAGTTTTGCACATTCAGTACTTC
CASSQVLHIQYF
>TRBJ2-7|once|TRBV27|TRBD2
TGTGCCAGCAGTTCGCCAGGGACTAGCTTCTACGAGCAGTACTTC
CASSSPGTSFYEQYF
>TRBJ2-7|few|TRBV30|NA
TGTGCCTGGACAAACTCCTACGAGCAGTACTTC
CAWTNSYEQYF
>TRBJ1-1|NA|TRBV19|NA
TGTGCCAGTAGTGTCGACAGGAGGAACACTGAAGCTTTCTTT
CASSVDRRNTEAFF
>TRBJ2-1|few|TRBV29-1|NA
TGCAGCGTTCGAAAGGGCTCCTACAATGAGCAGTTCTTC
CSVRKGSYNEQFF
>TRBJ1-2|NA|TRBV6-5|TRBD1
TGTGCCAGCAGTTACTCGGGGACAGGGAGTTATGGCTACACCTTC
CASSYSGTGSYGYTF